These 2 T cell receptor beta chains came from one sample sequenced in a study of OX40 agonist ivuxolimab in advanced cancers. Clones were sequenced by immunoSEQ multiplex PCR, and TCRdb holds only the in-frame ones, with some missing. Of roughly 80,000 clones detected, about 91% appear once; the ten largest clones hold approximately 0.4%. The source material was CD4+ or CD8+ T cells sorted from blood, sampled in a trial of the OX40 agonist ivuxolimab. All receptors come from an adult with an advanced solid tumor such as melanoma, head and neck, liver or kidney cancer.

The chain uses TRBV18 and TRBJ2-3; the D is unclear. V was cut by 6 bases and J by 4 bases, with 5 bases left in between. This CDR3 contains 11 residues. Germline CDR1 KGHSH, CDR2 LQKENI. The CDR3 loop reads CASSGPDTQYF. Here the CDR3 DNA reads TGTGCCAGCTCCGGGCCAGATACGCAGTATTTT. Drawing the rest from reference TRBV18 and TRBJ2-3, the complete variable domain is NAGVMQNPRHLVRRRGQEARLRCSPMKGHSHVYWYRQLPEEGLKFMVYLQKENIIDESGMPKERFSAEFPKEGPSILRIQQVVRGDSAAYFCASSGPDTQYFGPGTRLTVL.

The chain combines TRBV2 with TRBJ1-1, with D unresolved. This CDR3 is 15 amino acids long. Trimming shortened V by 4 bases and J by 0 bases, and 12 bases separated the two germline ends. From germline, CDR1 is SNHLY and CDR2 FYNNEI. The CDR3 DNA reads as TGTGCCAGCAGTGCTAGGGCAGCCATGAACACTGAAGCTTTCTTT. Translated: CASSARAAMNTEAFF. Full variable domain (outside the CDR3, taken from reference TRBV2 and TRBJ1-1): EPEVTQTPSHQVTQMGQEVILRCVPISNHLYFYWYRQILGQKVEFLVSFYNNEISEKSEIFDDQFSVERPDGSNFTLKIRSTKLEDSAMYFCASSARAAMNTEAFFGQGTRLTVV.